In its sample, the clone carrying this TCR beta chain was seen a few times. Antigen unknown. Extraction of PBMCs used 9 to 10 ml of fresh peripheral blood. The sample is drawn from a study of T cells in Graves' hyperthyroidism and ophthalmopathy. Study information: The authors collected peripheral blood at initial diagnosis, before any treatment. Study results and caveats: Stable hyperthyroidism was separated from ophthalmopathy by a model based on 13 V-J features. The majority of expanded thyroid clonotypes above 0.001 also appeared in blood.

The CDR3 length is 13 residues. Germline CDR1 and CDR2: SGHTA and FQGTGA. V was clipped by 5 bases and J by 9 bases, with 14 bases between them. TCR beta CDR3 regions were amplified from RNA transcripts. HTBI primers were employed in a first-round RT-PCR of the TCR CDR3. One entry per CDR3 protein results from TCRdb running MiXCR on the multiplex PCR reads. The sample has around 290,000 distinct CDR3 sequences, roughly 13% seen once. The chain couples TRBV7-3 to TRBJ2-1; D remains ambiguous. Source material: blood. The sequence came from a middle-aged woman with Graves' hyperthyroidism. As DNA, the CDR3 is TGTGCCAGCAGCGACGACATTAGGACTGAGCAGTTCTTC. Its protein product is CASSDDIRTEQFF.